Presented here are 8 T cell receptor beta chains from one specimen sequenced in a study of cytomegalovirus exposure and HLA in healthy donors. With 60 Vbeta and 13 Jbeta primers, the PCR was carried out. Produced via immunoSEQ multiplex PCR; TCRdb's table is partial and in-frame only. The sample holds 110,000 to 150,000 clones, around 10% seen once. Sequencing was performed on PBMCs. The receptor source for this set is a middle-aged man in good health and CMV-seronegative.

This clone appeared a few times. J is TRBJ1-2 and V is TRBV7-2, with 8 bases lining up with TRBD1. The CDR3 extends over 14 amino acids. The V segment lost 0 bases and the J segment 4 bases; nucleotides outside the gene matches: 1. From germline, CDR1 is SGHTA and CDR2 FQGNSA. DNA of the CDR3: TGTGCCAGCAGCTTAGCGGGACAGGCCTATGGCTACACCTTC. It encodes CASSLAGQAYGYTF.

There are a few counts of this clone. The chain uses TRBV30 and TRBJ2-7; TRBD1 aligns across 7 bases. CDR3 length: 15 amino acids. V dropped 3 bases and J dropped 1; count of bases not matched to a gene: 9. The germline V gene encodes CDR1 GTSNPN and CDR2 SVGIG (reference sequence). DNA for the CDR3: TGTGCCTGGAGGAGTGGGACAGCACCTTCCTACGAGCAGTACTTC. It translates to CAWRSGTAPSYEQYF.

This clone was detected only a few times. V usage is TRBV5-1 and J usage is TRBJ2-2, with 8 bases lining up with TRBD1. Trimming took 4 bases from V and 5 from J; bases not matched to a gene: 4. The length of the CDR3 is 14 residues. Germline V gives CDR1 SGHRS, CDR2 YFSETQ. This CDR3 reads CASSQGQGTGELFF. Here the CDR3 DNA reads TGCGCCAGCAGCCAAGGACAGGGAACCGGGGAGCTGTTTTTT.

This clone showed up just a few times. The chain couples TRBV2 to TRBJ1-2, with 7 bases aligning to TRBD1. CDR3 length: 15 residues. Trimming cost V 5 bases and J 3 bases; bases outside gene matches: 9. Per the germline V gene, CDR1 is SNHLY and CDR2 is FYNNEI. The CDR3 sequence is CASSRDPGTDYGYTF. DNA for the CDR3: TGTGCCAGCAGTCGGGACCCCGGGACAGACTATGGCTACACCTTC. Variable domain in full (rest from reference TRBV2 and TRBJ1-2): EPEVTQTPSHQVTQMGQEVILRCVPISNHLYFYWYRQILGQKVEFLVSFYNNEISEKSEIFDDQFSVERPDGSNFTLKIRSTKLEDSAMYFCASSRDPGTDYGYTFGSGTRLTVV.

The J gene is TRBJ1-1, the V gene TRBV10-1, with 12 bases aligning to TRBD1. This CDR3 spans 20 amino acids. Germline CDR1 is WNHNN and CDR2 is SYGVQD (reference sequence). The ends lost 5 bases at V and 0 bases at J; junction bases unmatched: 16. CDR3 nucleotides: TGCGCCAGCAGTCAAGCCGGGACAGGGGGCTCCTCGGCCTTGAACACTGAAGCTTTCTTT. The encoded protein is CASSQAGTGGSSALNTEAFF.

This clone has more than one count but fewer than ten. The chain employs TRBV9 and TRBJ1-4, with 7 bases fitting TRBD1. Trimming cost V 3 bases and J 2 bases; bases outside gene matches: 4. This CDR3 has 15 residues. CDR1 SGDLS and CDR2 YYNGEE come from the germline V gene. Here the CDR3 reads CASSAMTGTNEKLFF. DNA of the CDR3: TGTGCCAGCAGCGCCATGACAGGGACTAATGAAAAACTGTTTTTT.

This clone was found many times. V and J are TRBV7-9 and TRBJ1-1, with 9 nucleotides matching TRBD1. CDR3 length: 15 amino acids. CDR1 SEHNR and CDR2 FQNEAQ come from the germline V gene (reference sequence). V was clipped by 5 bases and J by 5 bases; unmatched bases: 9. CDR3 DNA: TGTGCCAGCAGCCCGCGGGACAGGGAATCAACTGAAGCTTTCTTT. This encodes CASSPRDRESTEAFF.

The table lists this clone with a few counts. This chain joins TRBV9 and TRBJ1-1, with 7 bases that match TRBD1. With V trimmed by 3 bases and J by 3 bases, 2 bases remained unmatched. CDR3 length: 13 amino acids. CDR1 is SGDLS and CDR2 is YYNGEE in the germline V gene. The CDR3 protein is CASSAGTDTEAFF. The CDR3 DNA is TGTGCCAGCAGCGCCGGGACAGACACTGAAGCTTTCTTT.